This TCR beta chain comes out of a study of blood T cells in healthy people across ages. Study-level results: Donor CMV status, an unknown factor, possibly confounded changes in expanded clonotypes. Using unsorted PBMCs precluded a conclusive naive versus antigen-experienced comparison.

A second PCR of 7 to 11 cycles used a sample-barcoded 5' primer and a J-beta primer mix. Every cDNA was tagged by a template-switch adaptor with 12 random nucleotides. TCRdb redid the calling of the 5' RACE reads with MiXCR, one entry per CDR3 protein. The sample records over 1,500,000 distinct CDR3 sequences, just under 50% being singletons. In its sample, this clonotype was seen once. Its antigen remains unknown. In each sample, at least 6 million PBMCs were isolated. Sample: blood. This clonotype was obtained from a woman aged 40 to 50 in good health.

The CDR3 coding sequence is TGCAGCGGGACTAGTACCGGAGCAGATACGCAGTATTTT. It encodes CSGTSTGADTQYF. The chain is built from TRBV29-1 and TRBJ2-3; 7 nucleotides agree with TRBD2. This CDR3 is 13 amino acids long. The V gene's germline CDR1 is SQVTM and CDR2 ANQGSEA. Trimming took 7 bases from V and 4 from J; bases not matched to a gene: 8.